The 19 T cell receptor beta chains given below trace back to one sample, sequenced in a study of shared clonotypes between healthy human individuals. TCRdb's table, derived via immunoSEQ multiplex PCR, lists solely in-frame clones and lacks some. The sample carries roughly 2,000,000 clones, about 95% recorded once. It was CD45RO-negative cells, positively selected for CCR7, that made up naive CD8 cells, with terminally differentiated effector memory CD45RA+ cells excluded. Sequencing was done on a sample of naive CD8+ T cells sorted from blood. The source is a man aged 18-30 years in good health.

The chain has TRBV10-2 and TRBJ2-3, with TRBD2 matching over 9 bases. Germline V gives CDR1 WSHSY, CDR2 SAAADI. This CDR3 contains 17 residues. V shed 3 bases, J shed 4 bases, and the junction held 11 bases outside the gene matches. For the CDR3, the DNA is TGCGCCAGCAGTGAAGAAATTTGGCGGGAGGGATCAGATACGCAGTATTTT. Amino acid sequence: CASSEEIWREGSDTQYF.

The rearrangement links TRBV27 to TRBJ2-7; D might be TRBD2 (5 bases). The V gene's germline CDR1 is MNHEY and CDR2 SMNVEV (reference sequence). This CDR3 comprises 13 residues. The V gene lost 4 bases and the J gene lost 6 bases, with 13 bases spanning the gap. The DNA for the CDR3 is TGTGCCAGCAGTTACGCCGAGGGAGCCGAGCAGTACTTC. Protein sequence: CASSYAEGAEQYF.

The CDR3 nucleotides are TGTGCCCGGGGGCTCCCGTCCCACGAGCAGTACTTC. Protein sequence: CARGLPSHEQYF. This rearrangement joins TRBV30 to TRBJ2-7; D is possibly TRBD1 or TRBD2 (6 bases each). V was cut by 8 bases and J by 5 bases, with 16 bases left in between. This CDR3 has 12 residues. The germline V gene encodes CDR1 GTSNPN and CDR2 SVGIG (reference sequence).

The chain carries TRBV5-5 and TRBJ1-6; possibly TRBD1 for D (5 bases). CDR1 and CDR2 (germline): SGHKS, YYEKEE (reference sequence). Deletions cut 5 bases from V and 9 bases from J, with 15 bases between. The CDR3 spans 14 residues. CDR3 in amino acids: CASSSTVERSPLHF. Here the CDR3 DNA reads TGTGCCAGCAGTTCGACAGTAGAACGTTCACCCCTCCACTTT.

This chain's CDR3 is CASSEQGAYNEQFF. CDR3 bases: TGTGCCAGCAGTGAACAGGGCGCCTACAATGAGCAGTTCTTC. The V and J genes are TRBV6-1 and TRBJ2-1; maybe TRBD1 (5 bases). The germline V and J ends were trimmed by 2 bases and 2 bases, with 7 bases remaining between them. The CDR3 sequence is 14 residues long. The germline CDR1 and CDR2 sequences are MNHNS and SASEGT.

The V and J genes are TRBV14 and TRBJ2-3; 9 bases map to TRBD1. The CDR3 has 14 amino acids. The ends lost 5 bases at V and 2 bases at J; junction bases unmatched: 2. Germline values: CDR1 SGHDN, CDR2 FVKESK. This CDR3 is CASSLQGATDTQYF. The CDR3 nucleotides read TGTGCCAGCAGCTTACAGGGGGCCACAGATACGCAGTATTTT.

The CDR3: CASSLEGASGYTF. The CDR3 region has the DNA TGTGCCAGCAGTTTAGAGGGGGCGAGTGGCTACACCTTC. The rearrangement joins TRBV27 to TRBJ1-2, with TRBD1 matching 7 bases. Looked up from germline, CDR1 is MNHEY and CDR2 is SMNVEV (reference sequence). With 2 bases clipped from V and 7 bases from J, the junction kept 4 bases outside the gene matches. The CDR3 extends over 13 amino acids.

This chain uses TRBV6-5 with TRBJ1-1, with a tentative D call TRBD1 (5 bases). The V gene's germline CDR1 is MNHEY and CDR2 SVGAGI. The ends were cut back, 10 bases at V and 1 base at J, with 13 bases in the middle. The CDR3 is made up of 13 amino acids. The CDR3 loop reads CATSGTANTEAFF. Here the CDR3 DNA reads TGTGCCACCTCCGGGACGGCGAACACTGAAGCTTTCTTT.

Here the CDR3 reads CASSFPGANVLTF. The DNA of the CDR3 is TGTGCCAGCAGCTTCCCTGGGGCCAACGTCCTGACTTTC. The gene calls are TRBV7-9 and TRBJ2-6; D gene unclear. The V end was cut by 3 bases, the J end by 2 bases, with 2 bases between. Germline V gene data show CDR1 as SEHNR and CDR2 as FQNEAQ (reference sequence). The CDR3 extends over 13 amino acids.

This sequence joins TRBV28 and TRBJ1-2; a possible D gene is TRBD1 (6 bases). This CDR3 comprises 15 residues. Per germline, CDR1 MDHEN and CDR2 SYDVKM. Trimming removed 2 bases from V and 3 bases from J, with 13 bases in between. The CDR3 loop reads CASSLPPGGDYGYTF. The CDR3, as DNA: TGTGCCAGCAGTTTACCCCCGGGGGGCGACTATGGCTACACCTTC.

This chain links TRBV5-1 with TRBJ2-3; D unclear. Trimming cost V 0 bases and J 2 bases, with 10 bases left between them. Germline CDR1 SGHRS, CDR2 YFSETQ. CDR3 size: 15 residues. CDR3 nucleotide sequence: TGCGCCAGCAGCTTGGCCTGGACCAACACAGATACGCAGTATTTT. It is translated as CASSLAWTNTDTQYF. Full variable domain (outside the CDR3, taken from reference TRBV5-1 and TRBJ2-3): KAGVTQTPRYLIKTRGQQVTLSCSPISGHRSVSWYQQTPGQGLQFLFEYFSETQRNKGNFPGRFSGRQFSNSRSEMNVSTLELGDSALYLCASSLAWTNTDTQYFGPGTRLTVL.

The genes are TRBV2 and TRBJ1-3, with TRBD1 as a possible D gene (6 bases). This CDR3 has 18 residues. Germline CDR1 SNHLY, CDR2 FYNNEI. V shed 8 bases and J shed 0 bases, with 23 bases lying between them. DNA for the CDR3: TGTGCCAGCGGCGCGGACAGTTATTATATAAGCTCTGGAAACACCATATATTTT. It codes for CASGADSYYISSGNTIYF.

The chain couples TRBV11-2 to TRBJ1-1; 8 bases map to TRBD1. Trimming took 7 bases from V and 10 from J; bases not matched to a gene: 11. This CDR3 has 13 amino acids. Germline CDR1 and CDR2: SGHAT and FQNNGV. In nucleotides, the CDR3 is TGTGCCAGCACCCCCTTTCTAGGACAGGGAGCTTTCTTT. This sequence encodes CASTPFLGQGAFF.

About this clone itself: The sample carries other DNA sequences with the same CDR3. This chain joins TRBV6-5 and TRBJ2-7; no definite D call. The germline V gene has CDR1 MNHEY and CDR2 SVGAGI. V was clipped by 0 bases and J by 3 bases, with 6 bases between them. The CDR3 length is 13 residues. The CDR3 coding sequence is TGTGCCAGCAGTTACTCTGGGGACTACGAGCAGTACTTC. This codes for CASSYSGDYEQYF.

Comment on this clone: Other DNA sequences of this sample code for an identical CDR3. The gene calls are TRBV13 and TRBJ2-3; 11 bases agree with TRBD2. Per germline, CDR1 PRHDT and CDR2 FYEKMQ (reference sequence). After removal of 5 bases from V and 0 bases from J, the junction contained 4 bases not matched to a gene. The CDR3 spans 16 residues. The DNA of the CDR3 is TGTGCCAGCAGCCCACGGACTAGCGGGAGCACAGATACGCAGTATTTT. It translates to CASSPRTSGSTDTQYF.

The CDR3 bases are TGTGCCAGCAGCCGAAGGACAGGGGGCGAAGGGGACACTGAAGCTTTCTTT. Residues: CASSRRTGGEGDTEAFF. V is TRBV4-2 and J is TRBJ1-1; 11 bases match TRBD1. V shed 4 bases and J 3 bases; nucleotides not matched to a gene: 10. The germline V gene encodes CDR1 LGHNA and CDR2 YNFKEQ. The CDR3 length is 17 residues.

This chain joins TRBV5-6 and TRBJ2-1; tentatively, D is TRBD1 or TRBD2 (6 bases each). With 4 bases removed from V and 7 bases from J, the gap between germline ends came to 12 bases. This CDR3 spans 13 amino acids. Germline CDR1 reads SGHDT; CDR2 reads YYEEEE. CDR3 sequence reads: CASSEGGLNEQFF. The CDR3 DNA follows: TGTGCCAGCAGCGAGGGGGGACTGAATGAGCAGTTCTTC.

The CDR3 spells CASSPGDISYEQYF. As DNA, the CDR3 is TGCGCCAGCAGCCCCGGGGATATCTCCTACGAGCAGTACTTC. The chain couples TRBV4-1 to TRBJ2-7; a weak D match, TRBD2 (5 bases). There are 14 residues in the CDR3. Germline V CDR1 and CDR2: MGHRA, YSYEKL. Trimming removed 4 bases at V and 0 bases at J, with 10 bases between.

The chain uses TRBV6-5 and TRBJ2-1; 8 bases are a match to TRBD2. CDR3 size: 15 residues. The V segment lost 1 base and the J segment 6 bases; nucleotides outside the gene matches: 5. Germline CDR1 reads MNHEY; CDR2 reads SVGAGI. This CDR3 is CASSYLSGGSNEQFF. The CDR3 DNA is TGTGCCAGCAGTTACTTGTCGGGAGGGAGCAATGAGCAGTTCTTC.